The present T cell receptor (beta chain) was sequenced within a study of shared clonotypes between healthy human individuals. Study observations and caveats: All-four-donor shared clonotypes had higher generation probabilities than non-shared clonotypes did.

Per the study methods: Owing to the provision of junction-only sequences devoid of quality scores by immunoSEQ, filtering differed. The repertoire was sequenced with immunoSEQ multiplex PCR; TCRdb's copy has only in-frame clones and lacks some. D and trimming come from the DNA, and the V and J calls and clone size come from that table. The repertoire has about a million clones, about 74% of them found once; the top ten carry nearly 1.5%. A remark on this clone: The antigen remains unidentified.

CDR3 length equals 16 residues. Trimming removed 2 bases from V and 3 bases from J, with 16 bases in between. Germline-derived CDR1 and CDR2 are LNHDA and SQIVND (reference sequence). The chain is built from TRBV19 and TRBJ1-2, with a possible D match to TRBD1 (6 bases). The receptor comes from a man younger than 35 in good health. Sequencing used memory CD4+ T cells sorted from blood. Subset of the sample: CD45RA-negative fraction. The CDR3 nucleotides are TGTGCCAGTAGTATATCCTCGACAGGCGGCGACTATGGCTACACCTTC. This codes for CASSISSTGGDYGYTF. Combining the CDR3 with reference TRBV19 and TRBJ1-2 gives the whole variable domain DGGITQSPKYLFRKEGQNVTLSCEQNLNHDAMYWYRQDPGQGLRLIYYSQIVNDFQKGDIAEGYSVSREKKESFPLTVTSAQKNPTAFYLCASSISSTGGDYGYTFGSGTRLTVV.